This T cell receptor beta chain was obtained from a study of early T cells in non-severe SARS-CoV-2 infection. V lost 3 bases to trimming and J lost 5 bases, with 8 bases between them. This CDR3 comprises 13 residues. Germline values: CDR1 KGHSH, CDR2 LQKENI. From the 5' RACE reads, TCRdb called clonotypes with MiXCR, one entry per CDR3 protein. The sample holds approximately 100,000 distinct CDR3 sequences; 9.5% to 12% are singletons and the top ten take roughly 4.9%. There are a few counts of this clonotype. The chain joins TRBV18 to TRBJ1-5; D not resolved. What was sequenced was whole blood. This sequence was found in an adult who was a healthcare worker with PCR-confirmed SARS-CoV-2 infection or an uninfected control (not recorded which). The CDR3 loop reads CASSPGEDQPQHF. In DNA form, the CDR3 reads TGTGCCAGCTCACCCGGAGAAGATCAGCCCCAGCATTTT.